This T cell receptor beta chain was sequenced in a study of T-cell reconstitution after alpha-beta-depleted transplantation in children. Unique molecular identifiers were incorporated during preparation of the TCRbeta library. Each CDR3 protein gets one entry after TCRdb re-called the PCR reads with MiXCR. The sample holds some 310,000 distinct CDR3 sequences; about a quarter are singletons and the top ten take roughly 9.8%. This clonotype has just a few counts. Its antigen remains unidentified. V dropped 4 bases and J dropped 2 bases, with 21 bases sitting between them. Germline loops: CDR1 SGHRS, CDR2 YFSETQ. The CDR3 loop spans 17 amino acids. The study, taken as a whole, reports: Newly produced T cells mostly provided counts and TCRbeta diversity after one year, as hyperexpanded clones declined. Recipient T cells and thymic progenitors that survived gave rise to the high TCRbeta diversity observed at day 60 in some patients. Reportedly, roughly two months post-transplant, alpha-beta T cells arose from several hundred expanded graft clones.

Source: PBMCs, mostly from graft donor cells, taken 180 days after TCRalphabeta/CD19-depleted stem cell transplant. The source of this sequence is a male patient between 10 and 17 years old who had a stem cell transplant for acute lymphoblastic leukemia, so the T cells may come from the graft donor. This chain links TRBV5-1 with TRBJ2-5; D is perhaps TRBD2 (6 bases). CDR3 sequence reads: CASSLDERGTRQETQYF. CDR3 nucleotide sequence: TGCGCCAGCAGCCTAGACGAACGGGGGACCCGGCAAGAGACCCAGTACTTC.